The present TCR beta chain was sequenced within a study of T cell responses to AZD1222 COVID-19 vaccine. Findings and caveats of the study: Close to half of all spike-specific TCRs reportedly target regions of the variants that are unmutated.

Germline CDR1 is SGHRS and CDR2 is YFSETQ. Deletions cut 0 bases from V and 1 base from J, with 4 bases between. There are 14 residues in the CDR3. Turning to this clone: Its antigen remains unidentified. Other DNA sequences in this specimen translate into the identical CDR3.

This table comes from immunoSEQ multiplex PCR, and its TCRdb copy is limited to in-frame clones, with some not included. The sample shows 70,000 to 80,000 clones, over 60% of them seen only once. The source of this sequence is an adult who received the AZD1222 COVID-19 vaccine. The V and J genes are TRBV5-1 and TRBJ2-2, with D unclear. The specimen was peripheral blood, collected 28 days after the second AZD1222 dose. Here the CDR3 DNA reads TGCGCCAGCAGCTTGGCTGGGAACACCGGGGAGCTGTTTTTT. The encoded protein is CASSLAGNTGELFF.